The 11 T cell receptor beta chains below come from one sample, sequenced in a study of Japanese encephalitis immunity and Zika vaccine responses. Peptide pools at approximately 1 ug/mL each stimulated CFSE-labeled PBMCs over a roughly 6-day culture. Live CD56-CD19-CD16-CD3+CD4+ cells with low CFSE were sorted unfixed as proliferating CD4 T cells. One entry per CDR3 protein results from TCRdb running MiXCR on the 5' RACE reads. The data show 350 to 450 distinct CDR3 sequences, 0.9% to 1.5% seen once. Sequenced here: antigen-activated CD4+ T cells from blood, cultured, sampled during a Zika inactivated vaccine study. These receptor sequences come from an adult man who received an inactivated Zika virus vaccine.

By sample fraction, this clonotype is large. CDR3 region: CASSSARGAPLSTDTQYF. The CDR3 DNA sequence: TGCGCCAGCAGCTCAGCTAGGGGAGCACCACTTAGCACAGATACGCAGTATTTT. The chain uses TRBV4-1 and TRBJ2-3; either TRBD1 or TRBD2 may supply D (5 bases each). Trimming shortened V by 5 bases and J by 0 bases, and 21 bases separated the two germline ends. This CDR3 is built from 18 residues. Germline V gene sequence: CDR1 MGHRA, CDR2 YSYEKL.

This clonotype is large in the sample. The chain has TRBV6-1 and TRBJ1-3; D is undetermined. The CDR3 totals 14 residues. The V gene's germline CDR1 is MNHNS and CDR2 SASEGT. The V gene lost 3 bases and the J gene lost 5 bases, with 11 bases spanning the gap. CDR3 sequence: CASSDYRIRNTIYF. CDR3 DNA: TGTGCCAGCAGTGATTATAGGATCAGAAACACCATATATTTT.

In its sample, this clonotype is large. The chain is built from TRBV5-4 and TRBJ1-4; tentative D call: TRBD1 (6 bases). Trimming left V 4 bases short and J 8 bases short, with 15 bases between. Germline V lookup: CDR1 SGHNT, CDR2 YYREEE (reference sequence). This CDR3 comprises 14 residues. The chain's CDR3 is CASSPTGRGEKLFF. In DNA form, the CDR3 reads TGTGCCAGCAGCCCGACAGGACGCGGGGAAAAACTGTTTTTT. Using reference TRBV5-4 and TRBJ1-4 for the parts outside the CDR3, the full variable domain is ETGVTQSPTHLIKTRGQQVTLRCSSQSGHNTVSWYQQALGQGPQFIFQYYREEENGRGNFPPRFSGLQFPNYSSELNVNALELDDSALYLCASSPTGRGEKLFFGSGTQLSVL.

This clonotype qualifies as hyperexpanded (1% or more). Here the CDR3 reads CAISDNNANYGYTF. Written as DNA, the CDR3 is TGTGCCATCAGTGATAACAACGCCAACTATGGCTACACCTTC. V usage is TRBV10-3 and J usage is TRBJ1-2; D gene uncertain. In germline, CDR1 is ENHRY, CDR2 SYGVKD. The CDR3 covers 14 residues. The V end was cut by 3 bases, the J end by 2 bases, with 10 bases between.

By its share, this clonotype is large. The chain employs TRBV5-1 and TRBJ2-1; 8 nucleotides align to TRBD1. Looked up from germline, CDR1 is SGHRS and CDR2 is YFSETQ. There are 14 residues in the CDR3. The ends lost 2 bases at V and 7 bases at J; junction bases unmatched: 5. The CDR3 spells CASSFPGGSNEQFF. The CDR3 DNA is TGCGCCAGCAGCTTCCCAGGGGGCTCGAATGAGCAGTTCTTC. Full variable domain (remainder filled in from reference TRBV5-1 and TRBJ2-1): KAGVTQTPRYLIKTRGQQVTLSCSPISGHRSVSWYQQTPGQGLQFLFEYFSETQRNKGNFPGRFSGRQFSNSRSEMNVSTLELGDSALYLCASSFPGGSNEQFFGPGTRLTVL.

This clonotype ranks as medium-sized. The rearrangement uses TRBV19 and TRBJ1-1; D gene unclear. This CDR3 region has 13 residues. Trimming removed 9 bases from V and 0 bases from J, with 11 bases in between. CDR1 and CDR2 (germline): LNHDA, SQIVND (reference sequence). This CDR3 reads CASTTEVNTEAFF. In DNA, the CDR3 is TGTGCCAGCACGACGGAGGTGAACACTGAAGCTTTCTTT.

By share, this clonotype ranks as large. This rearrangement joins TRBV7-3 to TRBJ2-1; no clear D. Trimming cost V 2 bases and J 5 bases, with 7 bases left between them. This CDR3 is 13 amino acids long. Germline assignment: CDR1 SGHTA and CDR2 FQGTGA. CDR3 nucleotides: TGTGCCAGCAGCTTACTCGGCGACAATGAGCAGTTCTTC. Translated: CASSLLGDNEQFF.

By sample share, this clonotype is large (0.1 to 1%). The rearrangement uses TRBV7-8 and TRBJ1-3, with D unresolved. Germline CDR1 and CDR2: SGHVS and FQNEAQ. V was shortened by 5 bases and J by 2 bases, with 10 bases between the two germline ends. The CDR3 sequence is 14 residues long. The CDR3 nucleotides read TGTGCCAGCAGCGAAAGTCGGACTGGAAACACCATATATTTT. As protein: CASSESRTGNTIYF.

This clonotype qualifies as large (0.1 to 1%). This chain links TRBV6-1 with TRBJ1-1; no reliable D call. Germline loops: CDR1 MNHNS, CDR2 SASEGT. Trimming took off 7 bases at V and 1 base at J, with 10 bases between the two ends. The CDR3 has 13 residues. CDR3 protein: CASKEGWNTEAFF. The CDR3 DNA sequence: TGTGCCAGCAAGGAGGGTTGGAACACTGAAGCTTTCTTT.

This clonotype is termed medium-sized. The chain has TRBV7-6 and TRBJ2-1; 8 nucleotides align to TRBD2. Unmatched junction bases numbered 2, after V lost 7 bases and J lost 3 bases. CDR3 length equals 13 residues. Germline values: CDR1 SGHVS, CDR2 FNYEAQ. The CDR3 here is CASTAGVYNEQFF. The CDR3, as DNA: TGTGCCAGCACAGCGGGGGTCTACAATGAGCAGTTCTTC. Together with reference TRBV7-6 and TRBJ2-1, the CDR3 gives the full variable domain: GAGVSQSPRYKVTKRGQDVALRCDPISGHVSLYWYRQALGQGPEFLTYFNYEAQQDKSGLPNDRFSAERPEGSISTLTIQRTEQRDSAMYRCASTAGVYNEQFFGPGTRLTVL.

This clonotype ranks as large (0.1 to 1%). V gene TRBV6-2 or TRBV6-3 combines with J gene TRBJ1-5; weak D call: TRBD1 (5 bases). This CDR3 contains 15 residues. Germline CDR1 MNHEY, CDR2 SVGEGT. V was pared by 10 bases and J by 3 bases, with 19 bases between. CDR3 nucleotides: TGTGCCACCCGACGGGACCGCAATGACAATCAGCCCCAGCATTTT. Translating it yields CATRRDRNDNQPQHF.